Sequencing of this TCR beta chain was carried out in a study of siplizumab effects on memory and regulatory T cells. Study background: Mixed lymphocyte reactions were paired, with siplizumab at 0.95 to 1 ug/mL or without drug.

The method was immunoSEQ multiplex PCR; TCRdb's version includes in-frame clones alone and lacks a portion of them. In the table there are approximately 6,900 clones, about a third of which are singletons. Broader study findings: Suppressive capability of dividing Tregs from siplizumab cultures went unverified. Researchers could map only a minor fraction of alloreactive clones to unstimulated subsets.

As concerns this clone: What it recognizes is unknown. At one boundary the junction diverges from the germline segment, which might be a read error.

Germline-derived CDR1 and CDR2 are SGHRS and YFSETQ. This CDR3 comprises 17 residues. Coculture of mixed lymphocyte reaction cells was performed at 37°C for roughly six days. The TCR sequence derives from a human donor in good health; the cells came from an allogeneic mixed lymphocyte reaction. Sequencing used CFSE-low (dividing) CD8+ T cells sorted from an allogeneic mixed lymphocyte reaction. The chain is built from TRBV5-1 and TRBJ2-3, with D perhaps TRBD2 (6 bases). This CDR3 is CANSLPETGTGTDTQYF. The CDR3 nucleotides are TGCGCCAACAGCCTGCCGGAAACCGGGACTGGGACAGATACGCAGTATTTT.